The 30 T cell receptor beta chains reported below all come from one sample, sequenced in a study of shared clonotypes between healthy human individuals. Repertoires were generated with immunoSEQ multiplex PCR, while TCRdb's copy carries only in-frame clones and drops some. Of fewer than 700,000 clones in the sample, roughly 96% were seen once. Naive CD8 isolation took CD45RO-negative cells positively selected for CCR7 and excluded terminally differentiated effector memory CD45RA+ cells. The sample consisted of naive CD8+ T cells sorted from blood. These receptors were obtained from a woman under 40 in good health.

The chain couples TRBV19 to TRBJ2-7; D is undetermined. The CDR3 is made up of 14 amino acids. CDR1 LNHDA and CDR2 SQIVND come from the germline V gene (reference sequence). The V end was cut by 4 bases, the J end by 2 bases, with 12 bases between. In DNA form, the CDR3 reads TGTGCCAGTAGTACCCGACTGCTGGCCTACGAGCAGTACTTC. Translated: CASSTRLLAYEQYF.

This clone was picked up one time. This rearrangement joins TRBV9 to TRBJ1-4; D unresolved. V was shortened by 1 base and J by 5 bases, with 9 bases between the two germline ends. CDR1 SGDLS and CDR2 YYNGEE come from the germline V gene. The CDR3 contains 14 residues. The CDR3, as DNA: TGTGCCAGCAGCGTATCGGAGAAGAATGAAAAACTGTTTTTT. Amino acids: CASSVSEKNEKLFF.

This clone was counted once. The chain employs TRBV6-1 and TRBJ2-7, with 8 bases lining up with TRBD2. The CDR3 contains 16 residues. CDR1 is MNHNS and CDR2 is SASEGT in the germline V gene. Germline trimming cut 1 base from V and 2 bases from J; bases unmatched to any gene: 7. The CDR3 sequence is CASSEGEAGVPYEQYF. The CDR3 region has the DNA TGTGCCAGCAGTGAAGGGGAAGCGGGAGTACCCTACGAGCAGTACTTC.

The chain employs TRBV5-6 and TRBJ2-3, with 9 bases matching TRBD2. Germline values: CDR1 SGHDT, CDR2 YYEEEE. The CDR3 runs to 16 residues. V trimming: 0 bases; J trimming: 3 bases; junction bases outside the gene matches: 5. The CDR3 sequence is CASSLAASGVTDTQYF. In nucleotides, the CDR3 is TGTGCCAGCAGCTTGGCAGCTAGCGGGGTAACAGATACGCAGTATTTT.

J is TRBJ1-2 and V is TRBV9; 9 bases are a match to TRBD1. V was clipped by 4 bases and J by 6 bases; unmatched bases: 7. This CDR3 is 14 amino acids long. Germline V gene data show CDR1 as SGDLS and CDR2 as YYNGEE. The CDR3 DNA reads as TGTGCCAGCAGCCTTTCCGGACAGGGGCATGGCTACACCTTC. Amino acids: CASSLSGQGHGYTF.

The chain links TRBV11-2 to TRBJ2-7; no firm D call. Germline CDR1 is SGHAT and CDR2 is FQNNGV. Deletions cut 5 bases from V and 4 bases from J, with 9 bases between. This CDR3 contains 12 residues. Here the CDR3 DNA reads TGTGCCAGCAGCACAGATCAGTACGAGCAGTACTTC. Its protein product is CASSTDQYEQYF.

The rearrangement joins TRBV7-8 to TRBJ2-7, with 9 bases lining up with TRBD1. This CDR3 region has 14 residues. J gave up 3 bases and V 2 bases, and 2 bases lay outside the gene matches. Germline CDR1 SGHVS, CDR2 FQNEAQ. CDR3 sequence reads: CASSLWDRVYEQYF. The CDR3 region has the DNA TGTGCCAGCAGCTTATGGGACAGGGTCTACGAGCAGTACTTC.

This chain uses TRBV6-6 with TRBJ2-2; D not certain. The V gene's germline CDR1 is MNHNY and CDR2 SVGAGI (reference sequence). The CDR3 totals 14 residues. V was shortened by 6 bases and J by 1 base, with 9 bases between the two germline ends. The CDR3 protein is CASRRSGNTGELFF. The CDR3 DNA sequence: TGTGCCAGCAGGAGGAGTGGGAACACCGGGGAGCTGTTTTTT.

The CDR3 protein is CASSLRLQGAGEQYF. As DNA, the CDR3 is TGTGCCAGCAGTCTCAGACTACAGGGGGCTGGGGAGCAGTACTTC. The chain recombines TRBV27 with TRBJ2-7, with 9 bases aligning to TRBD1. Germline V gives CDR1 MNHEY, CDR2 SMNVEV (reference sequence). The trim removed 5 bases at V and 7 bases at J, leaving 12 bases unmatched. This CDR3 region has 15 residues.

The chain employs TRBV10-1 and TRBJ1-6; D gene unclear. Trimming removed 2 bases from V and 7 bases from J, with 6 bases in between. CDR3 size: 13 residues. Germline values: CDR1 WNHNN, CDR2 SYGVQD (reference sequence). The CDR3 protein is CASSERPNSPLHF. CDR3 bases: TGCGCCAGCAGTGAGAGGCCCAATTCACCCCTCCACTTT.

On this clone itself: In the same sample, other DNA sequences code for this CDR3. The CDR3 nucleotides read TGTGCCAGCAGCCTAATCAATGAGCAGTTCTTC. It specifies CASSLINEQFF. This chain uses TRBV5-4 with TRBJ2-1, with no clear D. Germline V gene lookup returns CDR1 SGHNT and CDR2 YYREEE (reference sequence). Deletions cut 4 bases from V and 6 bases from J, with 5 bases between. The CDR3 is 11 amino acids.

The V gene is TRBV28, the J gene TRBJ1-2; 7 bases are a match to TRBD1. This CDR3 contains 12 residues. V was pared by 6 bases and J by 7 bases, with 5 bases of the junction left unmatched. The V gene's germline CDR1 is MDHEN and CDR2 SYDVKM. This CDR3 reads CASRQGWRGYTF. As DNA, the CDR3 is TGTGCCAGCAGACAGGGGTGGCGTGGCTACACCTTC.

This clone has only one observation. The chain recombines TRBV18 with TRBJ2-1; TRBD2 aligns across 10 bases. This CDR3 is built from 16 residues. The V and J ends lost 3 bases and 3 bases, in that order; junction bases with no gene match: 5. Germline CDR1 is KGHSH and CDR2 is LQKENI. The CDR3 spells CASSPSGTSVYNEQFF. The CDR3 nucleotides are TGTGCCAGCTCACCCTCCGGGACTAGCGTCTACAATGAGCAGTTCTTC.

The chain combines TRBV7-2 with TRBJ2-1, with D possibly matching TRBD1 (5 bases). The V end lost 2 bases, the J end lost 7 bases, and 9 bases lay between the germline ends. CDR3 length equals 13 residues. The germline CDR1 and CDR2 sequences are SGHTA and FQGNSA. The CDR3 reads CASSLLPGNEQFF. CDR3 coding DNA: TGTGCCAGCAGCTTACTTCCAGGGAATGAGCAGTTCTTC.

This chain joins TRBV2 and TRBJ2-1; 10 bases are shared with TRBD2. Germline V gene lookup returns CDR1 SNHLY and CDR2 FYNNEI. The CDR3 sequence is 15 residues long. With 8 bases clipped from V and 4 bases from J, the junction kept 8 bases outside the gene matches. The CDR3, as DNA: TGTGCCAGCTCGAGGACTAGCGGACGTTACAATGAGCAGTTCTTC. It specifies CASSRTSGRYNEQFF.

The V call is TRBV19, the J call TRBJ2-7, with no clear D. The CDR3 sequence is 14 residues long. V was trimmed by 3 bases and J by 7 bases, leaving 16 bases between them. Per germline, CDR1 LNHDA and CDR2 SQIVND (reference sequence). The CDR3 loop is CASSMGTFSWEQYF. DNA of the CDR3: TGTGCCAGTAGTATGGGCACCTTCTCTTGGGAGCAGTACTTC.

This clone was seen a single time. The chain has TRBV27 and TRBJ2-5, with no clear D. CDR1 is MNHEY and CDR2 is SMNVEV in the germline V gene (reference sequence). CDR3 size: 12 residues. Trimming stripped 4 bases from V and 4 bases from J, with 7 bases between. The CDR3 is CASSSPSETQYF. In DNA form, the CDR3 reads TGTGCCAGCAGTTCCCCTTCAGAGACCCAGTACTTC.

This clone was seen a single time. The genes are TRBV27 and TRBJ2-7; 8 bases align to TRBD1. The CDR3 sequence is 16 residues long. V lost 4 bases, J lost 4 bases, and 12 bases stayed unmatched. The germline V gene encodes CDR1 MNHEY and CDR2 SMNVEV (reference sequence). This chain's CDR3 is CASSSSTGEVAYEQYF. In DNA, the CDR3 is TGTGCCAGCAGTTCATCGACAGGGGAGGTTGCTTACGAGCAGTACTTC.

CDR3 bases: TGTGCCAGCAGCCCTAGCGGGCGGTCCTCCTACGAGCAGTACTTC. Translating gives CASSPSGRSSYEQYF. The chain recombines TRBV11-3 with TRBJ2-7; TRBD2 matches 8 bases. Germline V CDR1 and CDR2: SGHNT, YENEEA. This CDR3 has 15 amino acids. The trim removed 5 bases at V and 0 bases at J, leaving 6 bases unmatched.

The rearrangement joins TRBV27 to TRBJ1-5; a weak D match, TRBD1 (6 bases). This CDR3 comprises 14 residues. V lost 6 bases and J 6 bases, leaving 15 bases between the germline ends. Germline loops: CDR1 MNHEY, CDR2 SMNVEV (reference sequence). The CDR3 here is CASRRTGTTQPQHF. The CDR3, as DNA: TGTGCCAGCAGACGAACAGGGACGACTCAGCCCCAGCATTTT.

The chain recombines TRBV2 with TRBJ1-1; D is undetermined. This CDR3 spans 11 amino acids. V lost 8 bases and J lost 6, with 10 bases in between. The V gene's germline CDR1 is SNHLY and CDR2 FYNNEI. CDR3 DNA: TGTGCCAGCGAGGGTTCCTCTGAAGCTTTCTTT. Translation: CASEGSSEAFF.

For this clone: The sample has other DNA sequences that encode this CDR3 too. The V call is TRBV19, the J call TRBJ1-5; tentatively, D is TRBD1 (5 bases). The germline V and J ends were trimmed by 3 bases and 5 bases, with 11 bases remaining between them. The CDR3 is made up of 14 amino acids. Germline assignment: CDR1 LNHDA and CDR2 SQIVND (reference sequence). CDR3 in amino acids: CASSIGGGYQPQHF. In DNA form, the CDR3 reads TGTGCCAGTAGTATTGGGGGGGGATATCAGCCCCAGCATTTT.

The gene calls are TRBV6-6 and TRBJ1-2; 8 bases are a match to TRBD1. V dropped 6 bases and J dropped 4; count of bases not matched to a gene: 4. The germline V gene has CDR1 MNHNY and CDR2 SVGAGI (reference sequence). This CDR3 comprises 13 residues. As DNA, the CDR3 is TGTGCCAGCAGGACAGGGGAAGGCTATGGCTACACCTTC. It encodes CASRTGEGYGYTF.

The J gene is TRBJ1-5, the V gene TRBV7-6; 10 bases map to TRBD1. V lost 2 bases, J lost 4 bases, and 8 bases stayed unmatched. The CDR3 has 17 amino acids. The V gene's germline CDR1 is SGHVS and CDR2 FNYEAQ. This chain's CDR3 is CASSLSSGTGENQPQHF. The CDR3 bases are TGTGCCAGCAGCTTATCTTCCGGGACAGGGGAGAATCAGCCCCAGCATTTT.

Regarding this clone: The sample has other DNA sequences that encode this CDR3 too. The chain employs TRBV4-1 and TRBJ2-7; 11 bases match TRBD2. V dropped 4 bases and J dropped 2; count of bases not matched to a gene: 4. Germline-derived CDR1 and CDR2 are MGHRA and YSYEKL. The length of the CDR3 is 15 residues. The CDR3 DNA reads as TGCGCCAGCAGCCTTGGGACTAGCGGCACCTACGAGCAGTACTTC. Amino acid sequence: CASSLGTSGTYEQYF.

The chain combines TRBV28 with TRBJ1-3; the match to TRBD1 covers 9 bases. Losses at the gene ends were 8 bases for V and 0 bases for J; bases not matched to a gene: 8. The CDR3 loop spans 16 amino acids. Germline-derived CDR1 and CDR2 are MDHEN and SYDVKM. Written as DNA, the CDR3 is TGTGCCAGCGGGGACAGGGCGCTGCCCTCTGGAAACACCATATATTTT. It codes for CASGDRALPSGNTIYF.

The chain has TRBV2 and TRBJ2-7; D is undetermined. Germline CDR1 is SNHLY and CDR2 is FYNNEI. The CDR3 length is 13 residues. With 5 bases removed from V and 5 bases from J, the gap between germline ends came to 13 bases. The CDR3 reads CASSSVQTHEQYF. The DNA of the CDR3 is TGTGCCAGCAGTTCAGTTCAAACCCACGAGCAGTACTTC.

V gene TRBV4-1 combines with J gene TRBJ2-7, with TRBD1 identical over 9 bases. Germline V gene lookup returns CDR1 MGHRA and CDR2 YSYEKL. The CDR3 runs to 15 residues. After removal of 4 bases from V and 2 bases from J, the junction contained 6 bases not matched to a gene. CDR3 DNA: TGCGCCAGCAGCCCCCGGGACAGGGAACCCTACGAGCAGTACTTC. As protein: CASSPRDREPYEQYF.

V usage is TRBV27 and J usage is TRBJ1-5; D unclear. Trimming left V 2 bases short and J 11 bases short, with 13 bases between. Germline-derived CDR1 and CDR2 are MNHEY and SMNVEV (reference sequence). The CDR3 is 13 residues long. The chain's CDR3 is CASSLQSSGTQHF. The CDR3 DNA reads TGTGCCAGCAGTTTACAGAGTTCCGGGACCCAGCATTTT.

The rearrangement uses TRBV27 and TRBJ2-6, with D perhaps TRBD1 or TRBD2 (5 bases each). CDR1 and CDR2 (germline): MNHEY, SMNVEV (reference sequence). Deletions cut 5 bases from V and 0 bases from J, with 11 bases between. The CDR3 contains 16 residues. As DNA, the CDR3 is TGTGCCAGCAGTCTCGGGACGGGCTCTGGGGCCAACGTCCTGACTTTC. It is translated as CASSLGTGSGANVLTF. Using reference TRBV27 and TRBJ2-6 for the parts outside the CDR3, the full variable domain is EAQVTQNPRYLITVTGKKLTVTCSQNMNHEYMSWYRQDPGLGLRQIYYSMNVEVTDKGDVPEGYKVSRKEKRNFPLILESPSPNQTSLYFCASSLGTGSGANVLTFGAGSRLTVL.